The entry below describes one T cell receptor beta chain. The entry originates in a study of blood T cell repertoires in COVID-19. Study in general: PBMCs, B-cell-depleted T cells, or T cells provided the cDNA or gDNA that made up the material.

Authors' methods: Researchers report that nucleated cell counts were estimated from reference gene primer amplification. Generated by immunoSEQ multiplex PCR, the TCRdb table keeps only in-frame clones and is missing some. That table furnishes V, J and clone size, whereas the DNA furnished D and trimming. The sample holds hundreds of thousands of clones, 70% to 90% seen once. The CDR3 contains 14 residues. From germline, CDR1 is SGHRS and CDR2 YFSETQ. The J segment lost 2 bases and the V segment lost 3 bases, leaving 5 bases of the junction unmatched. This receptor was identified in a man aged 45-65 years with active or convalescent COVID-19. The sample was peripheral blood. The rearrangement uses TRBV5-1 and TRBJ2-7; 7 nucleotides align to TRBD1. The CDR3 protein is CASSYGTATYEQYF. CDR3 sequence (DNA): TGCGCCAGCAGCTACGGGACAGCGACCTACGAGCAGTACTTC.